The following is a TCR beta chain sequence with its context. CDR3 size: 13 residues. The trim removed 11 bases at V and 5 bases at J, leaving 6 bases unmatched. Germline CDR1 and CDR2: LNHDA and SQIVND (reference sequence). Source study methods: Amplification from reference gene primers served as the basis for estimated nucleated cell counts. Method: immunoSEQ multiplex PCR; TCRdb's copy keeps in-frame clones and lacks some. The V and J calls and clone size were taken over from that table, and D and trimming were inferred from the DNA. The sample contains under 150,000 clones, over 75% of which appear only once. This entry belongs to a study of blood T cell repertoires in COVID-19. Study-wide context: The study drew acute and convalescent COVID-19 samples from the United States, Italy and Spain.

The age range of participants was about 18 to 100 years, with residence in about two dozen US areas. Assignment of participants to cohorts was predicated upon participant-reported clinical history. The chain is built from TRBV19 and TRBJ1-5; 10 nucleotides agree with TRBD1. The sample taken for sequencing was PBMCs or T cells enriched from blood (not recorded which). The sequence was obtained from a woman between 50 and 59 years old who had recovered from COVID-19. The CDR3 loop is CAASDRGHQPQHF. For the CDR3, the DNA is TGTGCCGCTAGTGACAGGGGGCATCAGCCCCAGCATTTT. Combining the CDR3 with reference TRBV19 and TRBJ1-5 gives the whole variable domain DGGITQSPKYLFRKEGQNVTLSCEQNLNHDAMYWYRQDPGQGLRLIYYSQIVNDFQKGDIAEGYSVSREKKESFPLTVTSAQKNPTAFYLCAASDRGHQPQHFGDGTRLSIL.